The next 21 T cell receptor beta chains were all read from a single sample in a study of identical twins (dated by TCRdb to 2015 to 2016). Library construction relied on 5' RACE. The instrument was an Illumina HiSeq 2000. Using fastp at Q25 and MiXCR, TCRdb reprocessed the public reads and kept productive beta chains. CDR3 protein duplicates are merged, each entry listing the most common genes and DNA. This sample holds about 890,000 distinct CDR3 sequences; over 9% were observed only once. The ten largest clones take up around 1.5% of the sample. The same specimen was also included in a second study, on yellow fever vaccine responses in identical twins.

Material: PBMCs. These receptors were taken from a woman under 30 in good health.

This clonotype was seen only a few times. J is TRBJ2-1 and V is TRBV12-3 or TRBV12-4; no definite D call. CDR3 length: 17 amino acids. V lost 7 bases, J lost 0 bases, and 19 bases lay in between. The CDR3 DNA is TGTGCCAGCACCAACAGATTGACACACAGCTCCTACAATGAGCAGTTCTTC. It yields the protein CASTNRLTHSSYNEQFF.

Turning to this clonotype: An end of the junction differs from the germline gene, which may be a read error. The chain joins TRBV10-3 to TRBJ2-4, with a tentative D call TRBD1 (6 bases). Germline assignment: CDR1 ENHRY and CDR2 SYGVKD. This CDR3 has 18 residues. The CDR3 nucleotides read TGTACCATCAGCCGGGACACCTTCAATTCCGGCGCCAAAAACATTCAGTACTTC. This codes for CTISRDTFNSGAKNIQYF.

This clonotype was counted many times. The chain has TRBV20-1 and TRBJ2-7, with D unclear. Germline V lookup: CDR1 DFQATT, CDR2 SNEGSKA (reference sequence). This CDR3 contains 12 residues. With 2 bases removed from V and 2 bases from J, the gap between germline ends came to 7 bases. DNA for the CDR3: TGCAGTGCTAGAACAGAAACCTACGAGCAGTACGTC. Translation: CSARTETYEQYV.

This clonotype showed up just a few times. The chain employs TRBV9 and TRBJ2-7, with D possibly matching TRBD2 (7 bases). CDR1 is SGDLS and CDR2 is YYNGEE in the germline V gene. Trimming took off 4 bases at V and 4 bases at J, with 18 bases between the two ends. This CDR3 has 15 residues. The CDR3 region is CASSSGGGDGYEQYF. The CDR3 coding sequence is TGTGCCAGCAGCTCCGGAGGGGGGGATGGATACGAGCAGTACTTC.

This clonotype was recorded a few times. The chain uses TRBV29-1 and TRBJ2-2, with D possibly matching TRBD2 (6 bases). The germline V and J ends were trimmed by 1 base and 5 bases, with 11 bases remaining between them. Germline lookup yields CDR1 SQVTM and CDR2 ANQGSEA. The CDR3 extends over 14 amino acids. CDR3 bases: TGCAGCGTTGAAGGCCAGGGAGGAACCGGGGAGCTGTTTTTT. Translation: CSVEGQGGTGELFF.

In its sample, this clonotype was seen a few times. The chain has TRBV5-1 and TRBJ2-4; 8 bases are shared with TRBD1. CDR1 and CDR2 (germline): SGHRS, YFSETQ. This CDR3 comprises 16 residues. Trimming cost V 2 bases and J 7 bases; bases outside gene matches: 11. The CDR3 loop reads CASSFGQGAPGNIQYF. CDR3 DNA sequence: TGCGCCAGCAGCTTCGGGCAGGGGGCGCCTGGGAACATTCAGTACTTC.

This clonotype was found a few times. This chain connects TRBV24-1 to TRBJ2-1; 14 positions agree with TRBD2. Losses at the gene ends were 9 bases for V and 0 bases for J; bases not matched to a gene: 12. The length of the CDR3 is 19 residues. Germline V lookup: CDR1 KGHDR, CDR2 SFDVKD. The DNA of the CDR3 is TGTGCCACCCCTGAACCCGGGACTAGCGGGAGTAACTCCTACAATGAGCAGTTCTTC. It encodes CATPEPGTSGSNSYNEQFF.

The chain couples TRBV3-1 to TRBJ2-2; TRBD2 is a possible D gene (5 bases). Deletions cut 10 bases from V and 0 bases from J, with 12 bases between. The length of the CDR3 is 14 residues. Germline values: CDR1 LGHDT, CDR2 YNNKEL (reference sequence). The CDR3 loop reads CATAERANTGELFF. The CDR3 DNA follows: TGTGCCACCGCGGAGAGGGCGAACACCGGGGAGCTGTTTTTT.

This clonotype has more than one count but fewer than ten. This chain links TRBV5-1 with TRBJ2-7, with 9 bases fitting TRBD1. Germline V gives CDR1 SGHRS, CDR2 YFSETQ. There are 15 residues in the CDR3. V lost 0 bases to trimming and J lost 6 bases; unmatched junction nucleotides: 7. The CDR3 sequence: CASSLVGTGSLEQYF. The CDR3 coding sequence is TGCGCCAGCAGCTTGGTAGGGACAGGGAGCCTCGAGCAGTACTTC.

This chain links TRBV2 with TRBJ1-5; 9 bases fit TRBD1. The CDR3 runs 16 residues. J was trimmed by 0 bases and V by 6 bases; bases with no gene match: 6. Per germline, CDR1 SNHLY and CDR2 FYNNEI. CDR3 sequence (DNA): TGTGCCAGCAGCGGGACAGGGACGAATAGCAATCAGCCCCAGCATTTT. Translation gives CASSGTGTNSNQPQHF.

The chain has TRBV27 and TRBJ2-3; D unclear. Germline CDR1 and CDR2: MNHEY and SMNVEV (reference sequence). The V end was cut by 3 bases, the J end by 2 bases, with 12 bases between. The CDR3 is 15 amino acids. The CDR3 sequence: CASSFLGSPTDTQYF. CDR3 bases: TGTGCCAGCAGTTTTTTAGGTTCACCCACAGATACGCAGTATTTT.

The V and J genes are TRBV27 and TRBJ2-1; 14 nucleotides align to TRBD2. With 2 bases clipped from V and 6 bases from J, the junction kept 9 bases outside the gene matches. Germline lookup yields CDR1 MNHEY and CDR2 SMNVEV (reference sequence). The CDR3 runs 18 residues. CDR3: CASSLPSTSGGAVNEQFF. Here the CDR3 DNA reads TGTGCCAGCAGTTTACCCTCGACTAGCGGGGGGGCTGTCAATGAGCAGTTCTTC.

The chain joins TRBV6-6 to TRBJ2-7; D unclear. Trimming took off 5 bases at V and 2 bases at J, with 7 bases between the two ends. This CDR3 region has 12 residues. Per the germline V gene, CDR1 is MNHNY and CDR2 is SVGAGI (reference sequence). CDR3: CASSPVTYEQYF. CDR3 nucleotides: TGTGCCAGCAGTCCTGTTACCTACGAGCAGTACTTC.

This rearrangement joins TRBV5-1 to TRBJ1-1; no reliable D call. Germline V gives CDR1 SGHRS, CDR2 YFSETQ. V was clipped by 0 bases and J by 5 bases, with 14 bases between them. CDR3 length equals 15 residues. CDR3 DNA: TGCGCCAGCAGCTTGGAAGGGCACTCAAGGACTGAAGCTTTCTTT. Amino acids: CASSLEGHSRTEAFF.

This clonotype was observed a few times. The J gene is TRBJ2-7, the V gene TRBV20-1; 7 nucleotides line up with TRBD1. Trimming removed 3 bases from V and 1 base from J; junction bases left unmatched: 3. The CDR3 contains 13 residues. The germline V gene encodes CDR1 DFQATT and CDR2 SNEGSKA (reference sequence). CDR3 protein: CSARGTVSYEQYV. CDR3 nucleotides: TGCAGTGCTAGGGGGACAGTTTCCTACGAGCAGTACGTC.

The table lists this clonotype with a few counts. Here the CDR3 reads CASSIQLAKNIQYF. The CDR3 DNA is TGTGCCAGTAGTATACAACTAGCCAAAAACATTCAGTACTTC. This chain uses TRBV19 with TRBJ2-4; D gene ambiguous. Trimming stripped 2 bases from V and 0 bases from J, with 5 bases between. The CDR3 totals 14 residues. Germline CDR1 reads LNHDA; CDR2 reads SQIVND (reference sequence).

This clonotype was picked up a small number of times. The V and J genes are TRBV15 and TRBJ2-1; the D is unclear. The germline V gene encodes CDR1 LNHNV and CDR2 YYDKDF (reference sequence). The CDR3 covers 12 residues. V dropped 6 bases and J dropped 8 bases, with 11 bases sitting between them. The chain's CDR3 is CATSLSMDEQFF. CDR3 DNA sequence: TGTGCCACCAGTTTGAGCATGGATGAGCAGTTCTTC.

V is TRBV27 and J is TRBJ2-3; D ambiguous. The germline V and J ends were trimmed by 0 bases and 2 bases, with 18 bases remaining between them. The CDR3 is 18 amino acids. The germline CDR1 and CDR2 sequences are MNHEY and SMNVEV (reference sequence). The CDR3 bases are TGTGCCAGCAGTTTATCTTGGTTCGAGGATCATAACACAGATACGCAGTATTTT. This codes for CASSLSWFEDHNTDTQYF.

The gene calls are TRBV3-1 and TRBJ2-7; 9 bases map to TRBD1. The CDR3 runs to 15 residues. Losses at the gene ends were 0 bases for V and 6 bases for J; bases not matched to a gene: 6. Germline CDR1 reads LGHDT; CDR2 reads YNNKEL (reference sequence). The CDR3 region is CASSQDFRDRAEQYF. CDR3 nucleotides: TGTGCCAGCAGCCAAGACTTCCGGGACAGGGCCGAGCAGTACTTC.

The J gene is TRBJ2-2, the V gene TRBV28, with 9 nucleotides matching TRBD2. The CDR3 is made up of 16 amino acids. Germline V gene lookup returns CDR1 MDHEN and CDR2 SYDVKM. The junction had 4 bases not matched to a gene; V was cut back by 4 bases and J by 1 base. This CDR3 reads CASSSWTSVNTGELFF. CDR3 DNA sequence: TGTGCCAGCAGTTCCTGGACTAGCGTGAACACCGGGGAGCTGTTTTTT.

Only a few counts were recorded for this clonotype. The J gene is TRBJ2-1, the V gene TRBV2, with TRBD1 identical over 9 bases. This CDR3 is 13 amino acids long. Germline values: CDR1 SNHLY, CDR2 FYNNEI. The trim removed 3 bases at V and 6 bases at J, leaving 0 bases unmatched. The CDR3 loop reads CASSETGGNEQFF. The CDR3 coding sequence is TGTGCCAGCAGTGAGACAGGGGGCAATGAGCAGTTCTTC.